This record covers a single T cell receptor beta chain. This sample was taken from a study of cytomegalovirus exposure and HLA in healthy donors. The overall study: The study placed approximately 81% of its approximately 360 genotyped donors in the Caucasian-associated ancestry cluster.

This PCR relied on a set of 60 Vbeta primers and 13 Jbeta primers. Data came from immunoSEQ multiplex PCR; TCRdb stores just in-frame clones and leaves some out. The table has 150,000 to 200,000 clones, 80% to 90% seen once. Germline V gives CDR1 LGHNA, CDR2 YNFKEQ. V was trimmed by 4 bases and J by 3 bases, leaving 15 bases between them. This CDR3 has 15 amino acids. The chain carries TRBV4-2 and TRBJ2-5; D is perhaps TRBD2 (6 bases). Material: PBMCs. This receptor was obtained from a man aged 18 to 30 in good health and CMV-seropositive. DNA for the CDR3: TGTGCCAGCAGCCCGGGCCGGGACTTAGAAGAGACCCAGTACTTC. It yields the protein CASSPGRDLEETQYF.